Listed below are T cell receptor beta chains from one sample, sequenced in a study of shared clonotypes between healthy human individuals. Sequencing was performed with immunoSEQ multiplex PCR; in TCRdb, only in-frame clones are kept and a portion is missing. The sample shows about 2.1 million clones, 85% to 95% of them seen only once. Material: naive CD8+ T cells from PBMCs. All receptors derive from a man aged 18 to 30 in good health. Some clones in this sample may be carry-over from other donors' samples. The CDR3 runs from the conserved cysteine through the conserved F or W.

cdr3_aa: CSVDSGRVGTGELFF
v_call: TRBV29-1
j_call: TRBJ2-2

cdr3_aa: CASSLQGRAVNTEAFF
v_call: TRBV27
j_call: TRBJ1-1

cdr3_aa: CASSVNPGELFF
v_call: TRBV9
j_call: TRBJ2-2

cdr3_aa: CASSFGTRTSGTSYEQYF
v_call: TRBV28
j_call: TRBJ2-7

cdr3_aa: CASSYGGTGTYEQYF
v_call: TRBV6-5
j_call: TRBJ2-7

cdr3_aa: CASSFRGLSTEAFF
v_call: TRBV28
j_call: TRBJ1-1

cdr3_aa: CATSRDLLAGESYNEQFF
v_call: TRBV15
j_call: TRBJ2-1

cdr3_aa: CASSQAWEATNEKLFF
v_call: TRBV19
j_call: TRBJ1-4

cdr3_aa: CATSSGDLGPLFNQPQHF
v_call: TRBV15
j_call: TRBJ1-5

cdr3_aa: CASSQGLDRINTGELFF
v_call: TRBV4-1
j_call: TRBJ2-2

cdr3_aa: CASSGGNPYEQYF
v_call: TRBV11-3
j_call: TRBJ2-7

cdr3_aa: CASRIYWEPGDEKLFF
v_call: TRBV19
j_call: TRBJ1-4

cdr3_aa: CASSLFPRGTDTQYF
v_call: TRBV27
j_call: TRBJ2-3

cdr3_aa: CASRLTSNQPQHF
v_call: TRBV19
j_call: TRBJ1-5

cdr3_aa: CASSKLGSVSSGANVLTF
v_call: TRBV21-1
j_call: TRBJ2-6

cdr3_aa: CASSIEAGDDSYNEQFF
v_call: TRBV21-1
j_call: TRBJ2-1

cdr3_aa: CASSLYNNEQFF
v_call: TRBV7-2
j_call: TRBJ2-1

cdr3_aa: CASSLYGRSVETQYF
v_call: TRBV27
j_call: TRBJ2-5

cdr3_aa: CASSLGTGQPETQYF
v_call: TRBV11-2
j_call: TRBJ2-5

cdr3_aa: CASLKTGYNGNEQFF
v_call: TRBV2
j_call: TRBJ2-1

cdr3_aa: CASSSSTEGQGLGALHF
v_call: TRBV7-9
j_call: TRBJ1-6

cdr3_aa: CASSLGWGDLAKNIQYF
v_call: TRBV28
j_call: TRBJ2-4

cdr3_aa: CASSGRLNRGDTQYF
v_call: TRBV25-1
j_call: TRBJ2-3

cdr3_aa: CASSLIYGTLYEQYF
v_call: TRBV4-1
j_call: TRBJ2-7

cdr3_aa: CASSTDRVAKNIQYF
v_call: TRBV27
j_call: TRBJ2-4

cdr3_aa: CASSAGTVSYEQYF
v_call: TRBV9
j_call: TRBJ2-7

cdr3_aa: CASSTYQGEGARGKAPPDTQYF
v_call: TRBV5-1
j_call: TRBJ2-3

cdr3_aa: CASSEFSGGITDTQYF
v_call: TRBV2
j_call: TRBJ2-3

cdr3_aa: CASSPTGADYGYTF
v_call: TRBV27
j_call: TRBJ1-2

cdr3_aa: CASSSFVPRGQEQYF
v_call: TRBV5-4
j_call: TRBJ2-7

cdr3_aa: CASSSLPPGPQETQYF
v_call: TRBV6-6
j_call: TRBJ2-5

cdr3_aa: CASSVEGGRDEQFF
v_call: TRBV9
j_call: TRBJ2-1

cdr3_aa: CASSLGHQSYEQYF
v_call: TRBV5-6
j_call: TRBJ2-7

cdr3_aa: CASSLAGLEEKLFF
v_call: TRBV5-6
j_call: TRBJ1-4

cdr3_aa: CASSVGRAGDYGYTF
v_call: TRBV9
j_call: TRBJ1-2

cdr3_aa: CASSSGGPYNEQFF
v_call: TRBV27
j_call: TRBJ2-1

cdr3_aa: CASTFPSSYEQYF
v_call: TRBV27
j_call: TRBJ2-7

cdr3_aa: CASSLAHGRVSYNEQFF
v_call: TRBV5-6
j_call: TRBJ2-1

cdr3_aa: CASSPRLRSYYNEQFF
v_call: TRBV13
j_call: TRBJ2-1

cdr3_aa: CASSLERSGKNIQYF
v_call: TRBV5-4
j_call: TRBJ2-4

cdr3_aa: CASRQEVRGGEQYF
v_call: TRBV6-1
j_call: TRBJ2-7

cdr3_aa: CASSGSGRDSYEQYF
v_call: TRBV4-1
j_call: TRBJ2-7

cdr3_aa: CASSLDGIYEQYF
v_call: TRBV11-2
j_call: TRBJ2-7

cdr3_aa: CASSLLGGNEQYF
v_call: TRBV28
j_call: TRBJ2-7

cdr3_aa: CASSNRVRDYEQYF
v_call: TRBV19
j_call: TRBJ2-7

cdr3_aa: CASSPTSGTYNEQFF
v_call: TRBV27
j_call: TRBJ2-1

cdr3_aa: CASSVDGAGYEQYF
v_call: TRBV9
j_call: TRBJ2-7

cdr3_aa: CASSIVGSEQYF
v_call: TRBV19
j_call: TRBJ2-7

cdr3_aa: CASSLVANTEAFF
v_call: TRBV5-4
j_call: TRBJ1-1

cdr3_aa: CASSHPQGYPLGFANTGELFF
v_call: TRBV23-1
j_call: TRBJ2-2

cdr3_aa: CASSQDPGQGHSPLHF
v_call: TRBV4-2
j_call: TRBJ1-6

cdr3_aa: CASGLGSYEQYF
v_call: TRBV12-5
j_call: TRBJ2-7

cdr3_aa: CASSLGLVGYEQYF
v_call: TRBV27
j_call: TRBJ2-7